Presented here are 20 T cell receptor beta chains from one specimen sequenced in a study of blood T cell repertoires in COVID-19. Here immunoSEQ multiplex PCR was the method, and the copy in TCRdb shows in-frame clones only, minus some. The repertoire holds over 150,000 clones, with 87% as singletons. Material: peripheral blood. The receptors derive from a woman aged 55 to 70 who had recovered from COVID-19.

V gene TRBV19 combines with J gene TRBJ2-7; 11 nucleotides align to TRBD1. V shed 9 bases, J shed 6 bases, and the junction held 25 bases outside the gene matches. Germline assignment: CDR1 LNHDA and CDR2 SQIVND (reference sequence). CDR3 length: 19 residues. The CDR3, as DNA: TGTGCCAGCAGAATGGGTGGACAGGGGGCGTCCCGCGGGTTTGGCGAGCAGTACTTC. This gives the protein CASRMGGQGASRGFGEQYF.

V is TRBV6-6 and J is TRBJ1-3, with TRBD1 as a possible D gene (6 bases). This CDR3 spans 15 amino acids. The germline gives CDR1 MNHNY, CDR2 SVGAGI (reference sequence). V dropped 7 bases and J dropped 2 bases, with 15 bases sitting between them. The CDR3 is CASTKGTLAGNTIYF. CDR3 in DNA: TGTGCCAGCACGAAAGGGACACTGGCTGGAAACACCATATATTTT.

The chain uses TRBV5-6 and TRBJ1-3, with D possibly matching TRBD1 (6 bases). Trimming took 5 bases from V and 0 from J, leaving 15 bases between them. There are 16 residues in the CDR3. CDR1 is SGHDT, CDR2 YYEEEE, per germline. The CDR3 sequence: CASSDLGGGSGNTIYF. The CDR3 DNA reads as TGTGCCAGCAGTGACTTGGGAGGGGGCTCTGGAAACACCATATATTTT.

The rearrangement links TRBV28 to TRBJ1-1; TRBD1 aligns across 8 bases. This CDR3 has 13 amino acids. Trimming took 6 bases from V and 4 from J; bases not matched to a gene: 4. Per germline, CDR1 MDHEN and CDR2 SYDVKM. CDR3 nucleotides: TGTGCCAGCAGAACAGGGGGGGGCACTGAAGCTTTCTTT. This translates into CASRTGGGTEAFF.

Written as DNA, the CDR3 is TGTGCCAGCAGCTTAATGGAAGGGGCCAGGCCATACGAGCAGTACTTC. Amino acids: CASSLMEGARPYEQYF. V gene TRBV7-8 combines with J gene TRBJ2-7; TRBD1 might be the D (5 bases). Germline lookup yields CDR1 SGHVS and CDR2 FQNEAQ. V lost 2 bases, J lost 4 bases, and 18 bases lay in between. The CDR3 runs 16 residues.

The chain couples TRBV7-9 to TRBJ1-1, with TRBD1 as a possible D gene (5 bases). The CDR3 loop spans 13 amino acids. V lost 1 base and J 9 bases, leaving 12 bases between the germline ends. Germline V gene sequence: CDR1 SEHNR, CDR2 FQNEAQ (reference sequence). CDR3 loop: CASSLERGTQAFF. The CDR3 DNA is TGTGCCAGCAGCTTAGAGAGAGGGACTCAAGCTTTCTTT.

This sequence joins TRBV29-1 and TRBJ2-2; TRBD2 matches 9 bases. After removal of 6 bases from V and 7 bases from J, the junction contained 6 bases not matched to a gene. Looked up from germline, CDR1 is SQVTM and CDR2 is ANQGSEA. CDR3 length: 13 residues. The CDR3 DNA follows: TGCAGCGTCGGGACTAGCTTTGGCGGGGAGCTGTTTTTT. Encoded protein: CSVGTSFGGELFF.

The rearrangement joins TRBV2 to TRBJ2-5; 7 bases are a match to TRBD1. CDR1 and CDR2 (germline): SNHLY, FYNNEI. The junction had 7 bases not matched to a gene; V was cut back by 6 bases and J by 3 bases. The CDR3 covers 14 residues. CDR3: CASRTDRTEETQYF. DNA of the CDR3: TGTGCCAGCAGAACGGACAGGACTGAAGAGACCCAGTACTTC. Drawing the rest from reference TRBV2 and TRBJ2-5, the complete variable domain is EPEVTQTPSHQVTQMGQEVILRCVPISNHLYFYWYRQILGQKVEFLVSFYNNEISEKSEIFDDQFSVERPDGSNFTLKIRSTKLEDSAMYFCASRTDRTEETQYFGPGTRLLVL.

The chain recombines TRBV6-1 with TRBJ1-6, with TRBD1 as a possible D gene (6 bases). The CDR3 loop spans 15 amino acids. Germline-derived CDR1 and CDR2 are MNHNS and SASEGT. The germline V and J ends were trimmed by 3 bases and 7 bases, with 13 bases remaining between them. The chain's CDR3 is CASSEPGGVNSPLHF. The CDR3, as DNA: TGTGCCAGCAGTGAGCCTGGGGGCGTCAATTCACCCCTCCACTTT.

The chain joins TRBV5-1 to TRBJ2-7; 8 bases are shared with TRBD2. From germline, CDR1 is SGHRS and CDR2 YFSETQ. CDR3 length: 13 residues. V lost 3 bases and J lost 4; bases outside the gene matches: 3. Here the CDR3 reads CASSSGGGYEQYF. Here the CDR3 DNA reads TGCGCCAGCAGCTCCGGGGGGGGGTACGAGCAGTACTTC. The entire variable domain, with the rest obtained from reference TRBV5-1 and TRBJ2-7, is as follows: KAGVTQTPRYLIKTRGQQVTLSCSPISGHRSVSWYQQTPGQGLQFLFEYFSETQRNKGNFPGRFSGRQFSNSRSEMNVSTLELGDSALYLCASSSGGGYEQYFGPGTRLTVT.

V is TRBV6-5 and J is TRBJ1-3, with a tentative D call TRBD1 (6 bases). Germline V gene data show CDR1 as MNHEY and CDR2 as SVGAGI. The CDR3 is 14 residues long. V was clipped by 9 bases and J by 0 bases, with 12 bases between them. The CDR3 loop is CASWAGDSGNTIYF. CDR3 coding DNA: TGTGCCAGTTGGGCAGGGGACTCTGGAAACACCATATATTTT.

This rearrangement joins TRBV7-9 to TRBJ1-5; weak D call: TRBD1 (6 bases). The CDR3 consists of 14 residues. From germline, CDR1 is SEHNR and CDR2 FQNEAQ (reference sequence). Trimming removed 2 bases at V and 7 bases at J, with 12 bases between. The chain's CDR3 is CASSLTGYGQPQHF. CDR3 bases: TGTGCCAGCAGCTTAACAGGGTACGGACAGCCCCAGCATTTT.

The chain combines TRBV7-8 with TRBJ2-5; 7 bases line up with TRBD2. J gave up 4 bases and V 1 base, and 9 bases lay outside the gene matches. Per the germline V gene, CDR1 is SGHVS and CDR2 is FQNEAQ. CDR3 length: 16 residues. CDR3 sequence: CASSLVLRTSRETQYF. The CDR3 DNA reads as TGTGCCAGCAGCTTAGTGTTGAGGACTAGTCGAGAGACCCAGTACTTC.

The chain is built from TRBV6-5 and TRBJ1-5; D unclear. This CDR3 contains 11 residues. Germline V gene sequence: CDR1 MNHEY, CDR2 SVGAGI. CDR3 DNA: TGTGCTCGGGGAGACAATCAGCCCCAGCATTTT. Amino acid sequence: CARGDNQPQHF.

The chain recombines TRBV5-6 with TRBJ2-7; D possibly corresponds to TRBD1 (5 bases). The CDR3 has 13 amino acids. V was pared by 0 bases and J by 4 bases, with 8 bases between. CDR1 and CDR2 from the germline V gene are SGHDT and YYEEEE. CDR3 nucleotide sequence: TGTGCCAGCAGCTTGGTGACAGATTACGAGCAGTACTTC. It translates to CASSLVTDYEQYF. The variable domain in full, with the rest retrieved from reference TRBV5-6 and TRBJ2-7, is DAGVTQSPTHLIKTRGQQVTLRCSPKSGHDTVSWYQQALGQGPQFIFQYYEEEERQRGNFPDRFSGHQFPNYSSELNVNALLLGDSALYLCASSLVTDYEQYFGPGTRLTVT.

This chain links TRBV7-6 with TRBJ2-1; tentative D call: TRBD2 (5 bases). V was shortened by 5 bases and J by 9 bases, with 17 bases between the two germline ends. CDR1 is SGHVS and CDR2 is FNYEAQ in the germline V gene. The CDR3 loop spans 14 amino acids. Written as DNA, the CDR3 is TGTGCCAGCAGCCTAGACCCCGGGGTAACTGAGCAGTTCTTC. It encodes CASSLDPGVTEQFF. Based on the CDR3 plus reference TRBV7-6 and TRBJ2-1, the full variable domain is GAGVSQSPRYKVTKRGQDVALRCDPISGHVSLYWYRQALGQGPEFLTYFNYEAQQDKSGLPNDRFSAERPEGSISTLTIQRTEQRDSAMYRCASSLDPGVTEQFFGPGTRLTVL.

To note about this clone: At one boundary the junction diverges from the germline segment, which might be a read error. The chain couples TRBV7-7 to TRBJ2-5, with D tentatively TRBD2 (5 bases). CDR3 length equals 13 residues. Per the germline V gene, CDR1 is SSHAT and CDR2 is FNYEAQ (reference sequence). Written as DNA, the CDR3 is TGTGCTAGCAGCAGAGGAGGCGGGGAGACCCAGTACTTC. Translation gives CASSRGGGETQYF.

This clone was counted a single time. The J gene is TRBJ2-2, the V gene TRBV27; perhaps TRBD2 as D (5 bases). The CDR3 length is 13 residues. Germline V gives CDR1 MNHEY, CDR2 SMNVEV (reference sequence). Trimming left V 8 bases short and J 8 bases short, with 15 bases between. CDR3 sequence (DNA): TGTGCCAGCTCATCTTATGGGGAGGGGGAGCTGTTTTTT. This translates into CASSSYGEGELFF.

V gene TRBV7-2 combines with J gene TRBJ2-1, with 8 nucleotides matching TRBD2. The CDR3 spans 13 residues. The V and J ends lost 7 bases and 9 bases, in that order; junction bases with no gene match: 8. CDR1 SGHTA and CDR2 FQGNSA come from the germline V gene. CDR3 sequence (DNA): TGTGCCAGCACCGTAGCGGGGCGCAGTGAGCAGTTCTTC. Protein: CASTVAGRSEQFF.

V is TRBV7-9 and J is TRBJ1-1, with TRBD1 matching 7 bases. The V gene end was trimmed by 4 bases and the J gene end by 3 bases; junction bases not matched to a gene: 8. The germline CDR1 and CDR2 sequences are SEHNR and FQNEAQ (reference sequence). CDR3 size: 15 residues. The CDR3 sequence is CASSSPRQGDTEAFF. The DNA of the CDR3 is TGTGCCAGCAGCTCACCCCGCCAGGGGGACACTGAAGCTTTCTTT.